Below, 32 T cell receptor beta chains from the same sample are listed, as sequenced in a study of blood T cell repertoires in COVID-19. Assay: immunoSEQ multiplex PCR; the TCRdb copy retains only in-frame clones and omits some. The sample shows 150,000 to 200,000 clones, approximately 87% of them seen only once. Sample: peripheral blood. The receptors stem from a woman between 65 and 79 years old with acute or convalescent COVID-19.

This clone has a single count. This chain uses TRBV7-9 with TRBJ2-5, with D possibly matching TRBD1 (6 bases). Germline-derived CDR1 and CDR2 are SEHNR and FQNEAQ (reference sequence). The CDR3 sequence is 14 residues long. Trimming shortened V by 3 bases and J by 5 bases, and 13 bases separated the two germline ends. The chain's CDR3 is CASSLAQGGETQYF. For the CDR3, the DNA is TGTGCCAGCAGCTTGGCACAGGGCGGGGAGACCCAGTACTTC.

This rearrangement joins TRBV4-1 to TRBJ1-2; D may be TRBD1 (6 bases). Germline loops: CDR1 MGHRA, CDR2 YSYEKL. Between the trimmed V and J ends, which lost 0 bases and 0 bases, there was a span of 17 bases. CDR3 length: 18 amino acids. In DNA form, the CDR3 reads TGCGCCAGCAGCCAAGACGACAGGAACTACCTAGCTAACTATGGCTACACCTTC. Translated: CASSQDDRNYLANYGYTF.

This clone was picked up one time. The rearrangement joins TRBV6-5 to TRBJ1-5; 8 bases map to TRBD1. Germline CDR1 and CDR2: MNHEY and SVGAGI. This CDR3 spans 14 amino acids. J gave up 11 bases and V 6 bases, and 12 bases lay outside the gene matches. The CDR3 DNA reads TGTGCCAGCAGAACTGATTTAATGGACAGGGCCCAGCATTTT. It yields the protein CASRTDLMDRAQHF.

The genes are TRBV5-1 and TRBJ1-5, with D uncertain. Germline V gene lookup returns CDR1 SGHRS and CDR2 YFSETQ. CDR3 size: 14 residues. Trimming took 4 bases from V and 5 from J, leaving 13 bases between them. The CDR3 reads CASSPTSGDQPQHF. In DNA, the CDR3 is TGCGCCAGCAGCCCGACCAGCGGGGATCAGCCCCAGCATTTT.

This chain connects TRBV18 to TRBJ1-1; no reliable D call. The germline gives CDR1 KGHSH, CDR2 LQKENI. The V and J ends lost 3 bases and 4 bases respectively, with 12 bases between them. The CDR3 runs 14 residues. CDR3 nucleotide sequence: TGTGCCAGCTCACCGGCGGTAGGAGGCACTGAAGCTTTCTTT. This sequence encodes CASSPAVGGTEAFF.

The CDR3 nucleotides are TGTGCCAGCAGCCGCGGACTAGCGGGGGGATCTGAGACCCAGTACTTC. It codes for CASSRGLAGGSETQYF. The chain joins TRBV6-2 or TRBV6-3 to TRBJ2-5; 14 bases align to TRBD2. Losses at the gene ends were 6 bases for V and 5 bases for J; bases not matched to a gene: 8. This CDR3 is 16 amino acids long. Germline lookup yields CDR1 MNHEY and CDR2 SVGEGT.

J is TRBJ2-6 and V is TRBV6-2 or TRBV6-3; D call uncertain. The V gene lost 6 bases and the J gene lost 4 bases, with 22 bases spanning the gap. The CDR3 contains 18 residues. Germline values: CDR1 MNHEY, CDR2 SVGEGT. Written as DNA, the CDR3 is TGTGCCAGCAGCTTTACCCCCTCGGCTAGTACGGGGGCCAACGTCCTGACTTTC. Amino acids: CASSFTPSASTGANVLTF.

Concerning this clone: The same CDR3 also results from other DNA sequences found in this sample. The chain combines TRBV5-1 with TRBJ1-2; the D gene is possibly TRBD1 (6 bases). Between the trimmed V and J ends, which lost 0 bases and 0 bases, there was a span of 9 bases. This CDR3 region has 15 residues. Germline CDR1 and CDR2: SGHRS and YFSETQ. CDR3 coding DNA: TGCGCCAGCAGCTTGGGCAGGGGCCCTAACTATGGCTACACCTTC. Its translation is CASSLGRGPNYGYTF. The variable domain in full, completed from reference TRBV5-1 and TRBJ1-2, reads KAGVTQTPRYLIKTRGQQVTLSCSPISGHRSVSWYQQTPGQGLQFLFEYFSETQRNKGNFPGRFSGRQFSNSRSEMNVSTLELGDSALYLCASSLGRGPNYGYTFGSGTRLTVV.

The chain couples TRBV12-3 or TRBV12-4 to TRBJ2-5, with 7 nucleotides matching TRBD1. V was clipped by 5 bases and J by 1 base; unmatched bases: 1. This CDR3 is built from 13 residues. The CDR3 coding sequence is TGTGCCAGCAGTCACAGGGGCCAAGAGACCCAGTACTTC. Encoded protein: CASSHRGQETQYF.

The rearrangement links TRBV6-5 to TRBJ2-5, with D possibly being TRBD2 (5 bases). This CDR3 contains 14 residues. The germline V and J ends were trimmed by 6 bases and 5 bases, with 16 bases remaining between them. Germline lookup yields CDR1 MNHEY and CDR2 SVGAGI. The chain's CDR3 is CASSLRGAWETQYF. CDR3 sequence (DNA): TGTGCCAGCAGCCTCCGGGGAGCCTGGGAGACCCAGTACTTC.

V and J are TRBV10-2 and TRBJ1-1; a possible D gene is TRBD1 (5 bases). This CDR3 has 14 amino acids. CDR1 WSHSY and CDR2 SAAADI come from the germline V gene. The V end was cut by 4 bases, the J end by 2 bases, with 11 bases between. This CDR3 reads CASSGAGLNTEAFF. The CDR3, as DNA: TGCGCCAGCAGTGGAGCAGGGTTAAACACTGAAGCTTTCTTT.

CDR3 residues: CASSLVPGTGNTIYF. Here the CDR3 DNA reads TGTGCCAGCAGCTTAGTCCCCGGGACTGGAAACACCATATATTTT. The chain is built from TRBV11-2 and TRBJ1-3, with D unclear. The CDR3 is 15 residues long. Trimming pared 1 base from V and 2 bases from J, leaving 9 bases between. CDR1 and CDR2 (germline): SGHAT, FQNNGV.

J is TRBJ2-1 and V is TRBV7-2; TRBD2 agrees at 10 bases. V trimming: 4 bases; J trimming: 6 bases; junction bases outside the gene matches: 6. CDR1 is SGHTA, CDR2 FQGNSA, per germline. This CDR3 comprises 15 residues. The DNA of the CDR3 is TGTGCCAGCAGCTCGAGCGGGAGGGGATTCAATGAGCAGTTCTTC. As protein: CASSSSGRGFNEQFF.

This CDR3 is CASSLSGVPEQTQYF. In nucleotides, the CDR3 is TGTGCCAGCAGCTTAAGCGGAGTTCCGGAGCAGACCCAGTACTTC. The chain carries TRBV7-2 and TRBJ2-5; a possible D gene is TRBD2 (5 bases). The germline V and J ends were trimmed by 2 bases and 6 bases, with 16 bases remaining between them. Germline V gene lookup returns CDR1 SGHTA and CDR2 FQGNSA. CDR3 length equals 15 residues.

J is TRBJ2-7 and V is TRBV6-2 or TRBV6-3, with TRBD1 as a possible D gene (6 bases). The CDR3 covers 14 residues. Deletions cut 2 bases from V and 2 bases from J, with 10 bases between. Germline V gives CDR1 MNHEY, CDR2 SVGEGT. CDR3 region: CASSYERGTYEQYF. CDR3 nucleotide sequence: TGTGCCAGCAGTTACGAAAGGGGGACCTACGAGCAGTACTTC.

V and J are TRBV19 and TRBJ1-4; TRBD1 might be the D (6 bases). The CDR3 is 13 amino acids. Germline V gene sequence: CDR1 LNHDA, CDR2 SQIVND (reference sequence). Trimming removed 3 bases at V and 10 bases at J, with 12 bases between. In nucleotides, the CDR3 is TGTGCCAGTAGTATCATGACAGGCGGAAAACTGTTTTTT. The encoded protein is CASSIMTGGKLFF.

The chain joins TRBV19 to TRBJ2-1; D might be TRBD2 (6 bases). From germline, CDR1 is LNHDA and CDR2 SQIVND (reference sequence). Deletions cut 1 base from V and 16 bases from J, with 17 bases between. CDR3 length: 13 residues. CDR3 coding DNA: TGTGCCAGTAGTATAGGGCCGGGAGAGGTAGCCTTCTTC. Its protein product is CASSIGPGEVAFF.

The CDR3 spells CASSSERGFSGDTIYF. CDR3 DNA: TGTGCCAGCAGCTCTGAGAGGGGGTTTTCTGGGGACACCATATATTTT. The chain recombines TRBV5-4 with TRBJ1-3, with TRBD1 as a possible D gene (6 bases). The CDR3 runs 16 residues. Germline assignment: CDR1 SGHNT and CDR2 YYREEE (reference sequence). Trimming took 3 bases from V and 8 from J, leaving 21 bases between them.

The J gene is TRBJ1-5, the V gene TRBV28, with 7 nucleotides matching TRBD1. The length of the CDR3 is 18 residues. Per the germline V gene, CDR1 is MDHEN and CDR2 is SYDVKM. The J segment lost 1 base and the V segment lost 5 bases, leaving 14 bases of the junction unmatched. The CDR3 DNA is TGTGCCAGCAGTAAAAGGGCAGGGGGAGAGGGAAGCAATCAGCCCCAGCATTTT. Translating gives CASSKRAGGEGSNQPQHF.

In DNA, the CDR3 is TGTGCCAGCAGTCGGACTTACTCCTACGAGCAGTACTTC. It translates to CASSRTYSYEQYF. This rearrangement joins TRBV6-5 to TRBJ2-7; D possibly corresponds to TRBD2 (5 bases). CDR3 length: 13 residues. V was cut by 5 bases and J by 0 bases, with 8 bases left in between. The germline gives CDR1 MNHEY, CDR2 SVGAGI.

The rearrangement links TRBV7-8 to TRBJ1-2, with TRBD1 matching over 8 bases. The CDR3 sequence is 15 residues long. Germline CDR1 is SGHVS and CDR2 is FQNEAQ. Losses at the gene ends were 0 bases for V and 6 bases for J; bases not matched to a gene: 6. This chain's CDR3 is CASSLARAGGDGYTF. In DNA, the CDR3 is TGTGCCAGCAGCTTAGCGCGTGCAGGGGGCGATGGCTACACCTTC.

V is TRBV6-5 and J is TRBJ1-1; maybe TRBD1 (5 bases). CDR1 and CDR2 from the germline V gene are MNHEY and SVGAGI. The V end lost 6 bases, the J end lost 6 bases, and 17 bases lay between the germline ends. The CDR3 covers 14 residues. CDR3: CASSLLGGVAEAFF. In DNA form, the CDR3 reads TGTGCCAGCAGCCTTCTCGGGGGGGTGGCTGAAGCTTTCTTT.

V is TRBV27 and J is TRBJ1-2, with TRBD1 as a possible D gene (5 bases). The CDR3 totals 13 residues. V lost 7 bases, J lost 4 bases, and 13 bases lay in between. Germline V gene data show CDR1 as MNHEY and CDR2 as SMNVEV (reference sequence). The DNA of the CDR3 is TGTGCCAGCAAAGAGCCCAGGGCCTATGGCTACACCTTC. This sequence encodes CASKEPRAYGYTF.

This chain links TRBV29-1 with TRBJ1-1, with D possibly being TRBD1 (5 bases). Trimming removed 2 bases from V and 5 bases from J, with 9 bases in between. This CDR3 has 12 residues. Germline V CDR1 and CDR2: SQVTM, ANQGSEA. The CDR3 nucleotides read TGCAGCGTTGAACGGGGGGGGACTGAAGCTTTCTTT. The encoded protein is CSVERGGTEAFF. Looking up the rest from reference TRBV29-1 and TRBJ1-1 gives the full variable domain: SAVISQKPSRDICQRGTSLTIQCQVDSQVTMMFWYRQQPGQSLTLIATANQGSEATYESGFVIDKFPISRPNLTFSTLTVSNMSPEDSSIYLCSVERGGTEAFFGQGTRLTVV.

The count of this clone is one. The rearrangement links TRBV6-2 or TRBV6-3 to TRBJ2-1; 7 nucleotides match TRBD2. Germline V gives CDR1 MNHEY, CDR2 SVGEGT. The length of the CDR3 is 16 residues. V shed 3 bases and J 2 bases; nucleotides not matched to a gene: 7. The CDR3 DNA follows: TGTGCCAGCAGTTATGAGGCGGGAGTCCCCTACAATGAGCAGTTCTTC. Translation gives CASSYEAGVPYNEQFF.

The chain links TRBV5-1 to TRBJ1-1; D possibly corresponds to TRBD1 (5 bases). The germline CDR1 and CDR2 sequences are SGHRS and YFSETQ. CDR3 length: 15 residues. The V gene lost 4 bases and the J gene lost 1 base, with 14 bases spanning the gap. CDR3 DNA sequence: TGCGCCAGCAGCCCGGGGGTCGAGAGGAACACTGAAGCTTTCTTT. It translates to CASSPGVERNTEAFF.

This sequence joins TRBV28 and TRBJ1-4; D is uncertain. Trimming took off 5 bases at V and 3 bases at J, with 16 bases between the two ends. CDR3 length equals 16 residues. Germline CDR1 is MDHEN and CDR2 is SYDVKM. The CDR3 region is CASSVLWSQANEKLFF. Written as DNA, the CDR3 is TGTGCCAGCAGTGTCCTATGGTCTCAGGCTAATGAAAAACTGTTTTTT.

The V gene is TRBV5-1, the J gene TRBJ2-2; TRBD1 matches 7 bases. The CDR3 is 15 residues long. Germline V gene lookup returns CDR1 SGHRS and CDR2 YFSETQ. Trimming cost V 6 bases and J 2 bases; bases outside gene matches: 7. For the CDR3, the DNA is TGCGCCAGCACAAGACAGGGCCCCAACACCGGGGAGCTGTTTTTT. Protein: CASTRQGPNTGELFF.

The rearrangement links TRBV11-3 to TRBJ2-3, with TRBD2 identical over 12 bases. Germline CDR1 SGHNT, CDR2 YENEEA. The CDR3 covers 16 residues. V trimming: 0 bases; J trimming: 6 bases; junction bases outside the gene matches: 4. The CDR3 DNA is TGTGCCAGCAGCTTAGAGCTAGCGGGAGGGCTGGATACGCAGTATTTT. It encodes CASSLELAGGLDTQYF.

CDR3: CASNLGGANEKLFF. The CDR3 coding sequence is TGTGCCAGCAACTTGGGGGGTGCTAATGAAAAACTGTTTTTT. The chain recombines TRBV3-1 (or the pseudogene TRBV3-2) with TRBJ1-4, with a tentative D call TRBD1 (5 bases). Between the trimmed V and J ends, which lost 7 bases and 3 bases, there was a span of 12 bases. CDR1 and CDR2 from the germline V gene are LGHDT and YNNKEL (reference sequence). The CDR3 spans 14 residues.

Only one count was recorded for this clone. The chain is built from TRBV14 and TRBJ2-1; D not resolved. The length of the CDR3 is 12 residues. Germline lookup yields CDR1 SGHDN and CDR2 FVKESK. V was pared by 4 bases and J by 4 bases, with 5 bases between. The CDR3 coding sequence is TGTGCCAGCAGCCCCCAATACAATGAGCAGTTCTTC. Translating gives CASSPQYNEQFF.

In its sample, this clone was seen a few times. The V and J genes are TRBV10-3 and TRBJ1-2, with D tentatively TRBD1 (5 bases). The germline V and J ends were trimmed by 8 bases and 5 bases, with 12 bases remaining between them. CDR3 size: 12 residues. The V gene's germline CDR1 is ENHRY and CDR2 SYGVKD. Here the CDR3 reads CAISTGKYGYTF. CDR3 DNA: TGTGCCATCTCTACAGGTAAATATGGCTACACCTTC.